One sample yielded the 27 T cell receptor beta chains listed below, sequenced in a study of a mutant IDH1 vaccine in newly diagnosed glioma. Their cognate antigens are unknown. Time point indicated: week 5, during vaccination. The vaccine gave 300 ug of a 20-mer mutant IDH1 peptide subcutaneously per dose. Some clones are missing from TCRdb's copy, which holds only in-frame ones; the method was immunoSEQ multiplex PCR. The repertoire has roughly 40,000 clones, approximately 85% of them found once; the top ten carry 1.7%. The sequences come from PBMCs, collected from a glioma patient whose treatment included an IDH1 peptide vaccine. The receptors derive from a man aged 40-50 years with glioma.

The chain carries TRBV7-8 and TRBJ2-1; 7 bases line up with TRBD1. The CDR3 covers 14 residues. Germline-derived CDR1 and CDR2 are SGHVS and FQNEAQ. V lost 5 bases, J lost 6 bases, and 7 bases stayed unmatched. Here the CDR3 DNA reads TGTGCCAGCAGCCCAGGGGGAAGGAGCAATGAGCAGTTCTTC. Protein product: CASSPGGRSNEQFF.

The chain couples TRBV4-1 to TRBJ2-7; D is possibly TRBD1 (5 bases). The CDR3 runs to 16 residues. Between the trimmed V and J ends, which lost 4 bases and 3 bases, there was a span of 19 bases. Germline V CDR1 and CDR2: MGHRA, YSYEKL. CDR3 protein: CASSLDRQGTNYEQYF. DNA for the CDR3: TGCGCCAGCAGCCTCGACCGTCAGGGAACCAACTACGAGCAGTACTTC.

This clone was seen once. The chain recombines TRBV5-6 with TRBJ1-1; D may be TRBD1 (6 bases). V lost 3 bases to trimming and J lost 8 bases, with 11 bases between them. Per the germline V gene, CDR1 is SGHDT and CDR2 is YYEEEE. The CDR3 runs to 12 residues. The CDR3 DNA follows: TGTGCCAGCAGCTGGGGGCCGGGAGAAGCTTTCTTT. This translates into CASSWGPGEAFF.

The gene calls are TRBV5-1 and TRBJ2-1, with 8 bases fitting TRBD2. The CDR3 loop spans 14 amino acids. V trimming: 2 bases; J trimming: 8 bases; junction bases outside the gene matches: 6. Germline V gene sequence: CDR1 SGHRS, CDR2 YFSETQ. The CDR3 here is CASSFREGMHEQFF. Here the CDR3 DNA reads TGCGCCAGCAGCTTCCGGGAGGGCATGCATGAGCAGTTCTTC.

The chain recombines TRBV7-9 with TRBJ2-7; TRBD2 might be the D (6 bases). CDR3 size: 15 residues. V dropped 4 bases and J dropped 4 bases, with 17 bases sitting between them. CDR1 is SEHNR and CDR2 is FQNEAQ in the germline V gene (reference sequence). The CDR3: CASSWGEEVGYEQYF. In nucleotides, the CDR3 is TGTGCCAGCAGCTGGGGGGAGGAGGTTGGGTACGAGCAGTACTTC. Full variable domain (missing parts from reference TRBV7-9 and TRBJ2-7): DTGVSQNPRHKITKRGQNVTFRCDPISEHNRLYWYRQTLGQGPEFLTYFQNEAQLEKSRLLSDRFSAERPKGSFSTLEIQRTEQGDSAMYLCASSWGEEVGYEQYFGPGTRLTVT.

The V call is TRBV29-1, the J call TRBJ1-2; TRBD1 is a possible D gene (6 bases). V gave up 6 bases and J gave up 1 base, with 9 bases separating them. Germline V lookup: CDR1 SQVTM, CDR2 ANQGSEA. This CDR3 comprises 12 residues. CDR3 loop: CSVRTDNYGYTF. Written as DNA, the CDR3 is TGCAGCGTAAGGACAGATAACTATGGCTACACCTTC.

The rearrangement joins TRBV5-1 to TRBJ2-3; unclear D gene. V dropped 1 base and J dropped 7 bases, with 4 bases sitting between them. Germline V CDR1 and CDR2: SGHRS, YFSETQ. This CDR3 contains 11 residues. CDR3 coding DNA: TGCGCCAGCAGCTTGTCAAATACGCAGTATTTT. Translated: CASSLSNTQYF.

The V and J genes are TRBV4-1 and TRBJ1-5, with 8 bases aligning to TRBD1. Trimming cost V 3 bases and J 8 bases; bases outside gene matches: 6. From germline, CDR1 is MGHRA and CDR2 YSYEKL. CDR3 size: 14 residues. Here the CDR3 DNA reads TGCGCCAGCAGCCAGACAGGGGTAGCCAAGCCCCAGCATTTT. It encodes CASSQTGVAKPQHF.

This clone was seen a few times. V and J are TRBV5-1 and TRBJ2-3, with 12 bases identical to TRBD2. V trimming: 0 bases; J trimming: 6 bases; junction bases outside the gene matches: 5. Germline V gene data show CDR1 as SGHRS and CDR2 as YFSETQ. CDR3 length: 16 amino acids. CDR3 coding DNA: TGCGCCAGCAGCTTGGCACTAGCGGGAGGTAGGGATACGCAGTATTTT. Residues: CASSLALAGGRDTQYF.

This clone was seen once. The V gene is TRBV5-1, the J gene TRBJ2-1; a weak D match, TRBD2 (6 bases). Germline V gene data show CDR1 as SGHRS and CDR2 as YFSETQ. Trimming took 2 bases from V and 5 from J, leaving 14 bases between them. The CDR3 runs 15 residues. The CDR3 coding sequence is TGCGCCAGCAGCTTTACCTTAGCGGTAAACAATGAGCAGTTCTTC. As protein: CASSFTLAVNNEQFF. The full variable domain, with the rest looked up from reference TRBV5-1 and TRBJ2-1, is KAGVTQTPRYLIKTRGQQVTLSCSPISGHRSVSWYQQTPGQGLQFLFEYFSETQRNKGNFPGRFSGRQFSNSRSEMNVSTLELGDSALYLCASSFTLAVNNEQFFGPGTRLTVL.

The chain carries TRBV15 and TRBJ1-5; possibly TRBD1 for D (5 bases). This CDR3 has 14 residues. In germline, CDR1 is LNHNV, CDR2 YYDKDF (reference sequence). V was pared by 0 bases and J by 4 bases, with 7 bases between. CDR3 sequence (DNA): TGTGCCACCAGCAGAGATGGGGGAAATCAGCCCCAGCATTTT. This translates into CATSRDGGNQPQHF.

The V call is TRBV5-1, the J call TRBJ2-1; 12 bases line up with TRBD1. V was clipped by 3 bases and J by 9 bases; unmatched bases: 7. Germline V gene sequence: CDR1 SGHRS, CDR2 YFSETQ. The CDR3 extends over 15 amino acids. CDR3 loop: CASSSGTGGLTEQFF. CDR3 DNA: TGCGCCAGCAGCTCCGGGACAGGGGGCCTAACTGAGCAGTTCTTC.

The rearrangement uses TRBV6-5 and TRBJ2-1; 7 positions match TRBD2. CDR1 and CDR2 (germline): MNHEY, SVGAGI. V shed 6 bases and J 8 bases; nucleotides not matched to a gene: 7. This CDR3 region has 13 residues. CDR3: CASSPGTSDEQFF. The CDR3 DNA follows: TGTGCCAGCAGCCCCGGTACTAGCGATGAGCAGTTCTTC.

The gene calls are TRBV5-6 and TRBJ2-7, with D perhaps given as TRBD1 or TRBD2 (5 bases each). The CDR3 is 15 residues long. From germline, CDR1 is SGHDT and CDR2 YYEEEE. V shed 1 base and J shed 2 bases, with 13 bases lying between them. CDR3 nucleotides: TGTGCCAGCAGCTTGCCGGGACCTACGACCTACGAGCAGTACTTC. Its translation is CASSLPGPTTYEQYF.

V gene TRBV6-1 combines with J gene TRBJ2-7, with 9 nucleotides matching TRBD1. The CDR3 spans 14 residues. The V segment lost 4 bases and the J segment 6 bases; nucleotides outside the gene matches: 7. Germline V gene lookup returns CDR1 MNHNS and CDR2 SASEGT. In DNA form, the CDR3 reads TGTGCCAGCAGTGCCGGGACAGGGAGCGGCGAGCAGTACTTC. Its protein is CASSAGTGSGEQYF.

The V call is TRBV7-6, the J call TRBJ2-1, with D hard to call. V lost 2 bases and J lost 10, with 12 bases in between. CDR3 length equals 13 residues. Per germline, CDR1 SGHVS and CDR2 FNYEAQ. In DNA form, the CDR3 reads TGTGCCAGCAGCTTAAGTCCGGCGGTGGAGCAGTTCTTC. This encodes CASSLSPAVEQFF.

The chain has TRBV7-3 and TRBJ2-6; no clear D. The CDR3 totals 14 residues. Germline CDR1 and CDR2: SGHTA and FQGTGA. Between the trimmed V and J ends, which lost 0 bases and 1 base, there was a span of 1 base. CDR3: CASSLTSGANVLTF. CDR3 bases: TGTGCCAGCAGCTTAACATCTGGGGCCAACGTCCTGACTTTC.

This clone was seen only a few times. The chain carries TRBV16 and TRBJ1-5; 7 bases map to TRBD1. Germline values: CDR1 KGHSY, CDR2 FQNENV. This CDR3 comprises 16 residues. Losses at the gene ends were 4 bases for V and 0 bases for J; bases not matched to a gene: 6. CDR3 bases: TGTGCCAGCAGCCTTGGACAGGCGAATAGCAATCAGCCCCAGCATTTT. This translates into CASSLGQANSNQPQHF.

This clone was seen more than once but under ten times. The chain joins TRBV9 to TRBJ2-2; no clear D. Deletions cut 4 bases from V and 3 bases from J, with 7 bases between. The V gene's germline CDR1 is SGDLS and CDR2 YYNGEE. The CDR3 totals 13 residues. The DNA for the CDR3 is TGTGCCAGCAGCCTCCGGGACACCGGGGAGCTGTTTTTT. Translation: CASSLRDTGELFF.

The V gene is TRBV29-1, the J gene TRBJ1-3; no clear D. Germline V gene lookup returns CDR1 SQVTM and CDR2 ANQGSEA. CDR3 length: 13 residues. V was shortened by 2 bases and J by 0 bases, with 5 bases between the two germline ends. The CDR3 nucleotides are TGCAGCGTTGAACCTTCCTCTGGAAACACCATATATTTT. Amino acid sequence: CSVEPSSGNTIYF.

This chain links TRBV5-1 with TRBJ2-7; D uncertain. This CDR3 has 12 amino acids. Trimming removed 0 bases from V and 3 bases from J, with 4 bases in between. In germline, CDR1 is SGHRS, CDR2 YFSETQ. In nucleotides, the CDR3 is TGCGCCAGCAGCTTGGAGGGCTACGAGCAGTACTTC. Residues: CASSLEGYEQYF. The full variable domain, completed using reference TRBV5-1 and TRBJ2-7, is KAGVTQTPRYLIKTRGQQVTLSCSPISGHRSVSWYQQTPGQGLQFLFEYFSETQRNKGNFPGRFSGRQFSNSRSEMNVSTLELGDSALYLCASSLEGYEQYFGPGTRLTVT.

A few counts support this clone. The chain uses TRBV5-4 and TRBJ2-5; unclear D gene. The CDR3 length is 12 residues. Per germline, CDR1 SGHNT and CDR2 YYREEE (reference sequence). With 4 bases removed from V and 1 base from J, the gap between germline ends came to 5 bases. The CDR3 bases are TGTGCCAGCAGCGTCAGCCAAGAGACCCAGTACTTC. Protein product: CASSVSQETQYF.

This clone has just one count. The chain links TRBV18 to TRBJ2-4, with 9 nucleotides matching TRBD1. The CDR3 has 16 residues. The germline V gene has CDR1 KGHSH and CDR2 LQKENI. Trimming cost V 3 bases and J 6 bases; bases outside gene matches: 9. CDR3 loop: CASSPGTGNRINIQYF. The CDR3 DNA is TGTGCCAGCTCACCCGGGACAGGGAATAGGATAAACATTCAGTACTTC.

V usage is TRBV19 and J usage is TRBJ2-7; TRBD1 matches at 8 bases. V gave up 5 bases and J gave up 3 bases; unmatched junction bases: 9. CDR1 is LNHDA and CDR2 is SQIVND in the germline V gene (reference sequence). CDR3 length: 15 amino acids. The CDR3 coding sequence is TGTGCCAGTAGTGTCGCCGGGACAGGCCGCTACGAGCAGTACTTC. Encoded protein: CASSVAGTGRYEQYF. The variable domain in full, completed from reference TRBV19 and TRBJ2-7, reads DGGITQSPKYLFRKEGQNVTLSCEQNLNHDAMYWYRQDPGQGLRLIYYSQIVNDFQKGDIAEGYSVSREKKESFPLTVTSAQKNPTAFYLCASSVAGTGRYEQYFGPGTRLTVT.

The CDR3 here is CASSLLSPAGGNTGELFF. The CDR3 nucleotides are TGCGCCAGCAGCTTGTTGTCTCCGGCAGGGGGGAACACCGGGGAGCTGTTTTTT. The chain employs TRBV5-1 and TRBJ2-2; 7 bases are shared with TRBD1. V trimming: 1 base; J trimming: 1 base; junction bases outside the gene matches: 10. This CDR3 has 18 amino acids. In germline, CDR1 is SGHRS, CDR2 YFSETQ.

The chain employs TRBV7-2 and TRBJ2-5; 9 bases align to TRBD2. The CDR3 totals 16 residues. V lost 2 bases and J lost 10; bases outside the gene matches: 14. The germline V gene has CDR1 SGHTA and CDR2 FQGNSA. Written as DNA, the CDR3 is TGTGCCAGCAGCTTAAATGCGGGAGGGGGCGTAGGGAACCAGTACTTC. Translated: CASSLNAGGGVGNQYF.

This clone was seen just once. The genes are TRBV5-1 and TRBJ2-3, with 7 bases matching TRBD2. The CDR3 runs to 15 residues. Trimming removed 9 bases from V and 2 bases from J; junction bases left unmatched: 12. Germline lookup yields CDR1 SGHRS and CDR2 YFSETQ. CDR3 in DNA: TGCGCCACCCACCTCCGTAGCGGGCCCACAGATACGCAGTATTTT. The encoded protein is CATHLRSGPTDTQYF.